This TCR beta chain was captured in a study of CD8+ T cells in alopecia areata. Whole-study context: Tofacitinib continued for 6 to 18 months and was then withheld for 6 months. Findings and caveats of the study: Among the top 100, expanded CD8+ clones, as well as scalp clonality, were significantly decreased by tofacitinib.

V shed 0 bases and J shed 1 base, with 3 bases lying between them. CDR3 length equals 13 residues. The germline V gene encodes CDR1 MGHRA and CDR2 YSYEKL. Extracted from the samples, RNA was reverse transcribed into cDNA to serve as the sequencing template. Assay used: immunoSEQ multiplex PCR; TCRdb lists only in-frame clones, some missing. Of about 180,000 clones listed, about 47% are singletons. The treatment: oral pan-JAK inhibitor, 5-10 mg twice daily. It was from alopecia areata patients that lesional scalp punch biopsies and peripheral blood were collected. Details on this clone: Its specificity is unknown.

Sequences were derived from CD8+ T cells sorted from blood, sampled at roughly week 53, from a patient treated with tofacitinib. This clonotype originated in a human donor with alopecia areata. The genes are TRBV4-1 and TRBJ1-1; D not resolved. The CDR3 reads CASSQDSNTEAFF. The CDR3 bases are TGCGCCAGCAGCCAAGACTCGAACACTGAAGCTTTCTTT.